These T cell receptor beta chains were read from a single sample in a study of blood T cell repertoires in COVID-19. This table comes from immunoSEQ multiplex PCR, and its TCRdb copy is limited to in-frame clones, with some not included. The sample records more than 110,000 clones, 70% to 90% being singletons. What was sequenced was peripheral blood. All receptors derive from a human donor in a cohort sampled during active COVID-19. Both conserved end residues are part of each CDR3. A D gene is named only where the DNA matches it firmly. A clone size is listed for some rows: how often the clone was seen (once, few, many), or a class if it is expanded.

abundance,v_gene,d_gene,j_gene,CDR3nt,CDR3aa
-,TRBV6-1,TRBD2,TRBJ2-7,TGTGCCAGCAGTGAAGCGGGGGGGGAGGGCTACGAGCAGTACTTC,CASSEAGGEGYEQYF
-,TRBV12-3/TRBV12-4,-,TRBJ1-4,TGTGCCAGCAGTCCCAGGATTGATGAAAAACTGTTTTTT,CASSPRIDEKLFF
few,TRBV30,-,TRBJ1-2,TGTGCCTGGAATGTTGGACACACCTATGGCTACACCTTC,CAWNVGHTYGYTF
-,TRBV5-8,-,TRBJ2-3,TGTGCCAGCCACCTCAGGGGTACAGATACGCAGTATTTT,CASHLRGTDTQYF
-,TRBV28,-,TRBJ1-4,TGTGCCAGCAGTGCGCGGACAGCTTTTAATGAAAAACTGTTTTTT,CASSARTAFNEKLFF
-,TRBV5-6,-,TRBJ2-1,TGTGCCAGCAGCGTGAGCGATGAGCAGTTCTTC,CASSVSDEQFF
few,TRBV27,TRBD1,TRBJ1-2,TGTGCCAGCAGTCCGGACGGACAGGCGCCTAACTATGGCTACACCTTC,CASSPDGQAPNYGYTF
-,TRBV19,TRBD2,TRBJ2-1,TGTGCCAGTAGTAGCCGGGACTACTACAATGAGCAGTTCTTC,CASSSRDYYNEQFF
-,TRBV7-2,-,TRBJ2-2,TGTGCCAGCAGCTTACGGCGGCAGGGCACCGGGGAGCTGTTTTTT,CASSLRRQGTGELFF
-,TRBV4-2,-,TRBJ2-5,TGTGCCAGCAGCCAATACCGGGAGACCCAGTACTTC,CASSQYRETQYF
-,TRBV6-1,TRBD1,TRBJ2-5,TGTGCCAGCAGTGACGGACAGGAGCAAGAGACCCAGTACTTC,CASSDGQEQETQYF
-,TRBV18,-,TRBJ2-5,TGTGCCAGCTCACCAGAGCGGCTACAAGAGACCCAGTACTTC,CASSPERLQETQYF
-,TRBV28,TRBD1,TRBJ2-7,TGTGCCAGCAGTCCATACTGGGACAGCTCCTACGAGCAGTACTTC,CASSPYWDSSYEQYF
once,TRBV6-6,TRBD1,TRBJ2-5,TGTGCCAGCAGTAGACAGGGACAAGAGACCCAGTACTTC,CASSRQGQETQYF
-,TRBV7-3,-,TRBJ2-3,TGTGCCAGCAGCTTACAGGCTAGCAGCACAGATACGCAGTATTTT,CASSLQASSTDTQYF
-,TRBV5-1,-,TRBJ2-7,TGCGCCAGCAGCCTAGGCCGCAACTACGAGCAGTACTTC,CASSLGRNYEQYF
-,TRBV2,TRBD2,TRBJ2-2,TGTGCCAGCATGGGACTAGTCATCACCGGGGAGCTGTTTTTT,CASMGLVITGELFF